What follows is one TCR beta chain and its context. Its antigen is not known. These data belong to a study of T-cell memory formation after mild COVID-19. In the study overall: The two donors had largely donor-specific TCR clusters. Study-level points and caveats: Mostly located in CM and EM were contracting CD4+ clones, with contracting CD8+ clones located in EMRA.

One entry per CDR3 protein, called by TCRdb with MiXCR from the 5' RACE reads. The repertoire holds 300,000 to 350,000 distinct CDR3 sequences, with approximately 19% as singletons. This sequence was found in a man between 18 and 35 years old who had mild COVID-19 (a few samples of this study predate the infection). Cell type and time point are not known. The sequenced sample was PBMCs or a T cell subset sorted from them (not recorded which).

The CDR3 loop is CASAVGRGETEAFF. CDR3 in DNA: TGCGCCAGCGCGGTGGGCAGGGGGGAGACTGAAGCTTTCTTT. This sequence joins TRBV4-1 and TRBJ1-1, with 7 bases aligning to TRBD1. Germline CDR1 MGHRA, CDR2 YSYEKL. The CDR3 length is 14 residues. The V gene end was trimmed by 8 bases and the J gene end by 5 bases; junction bases not matched to a gene: 11.